Sequencing of this T cell receptor (beta chain) was carried out in a study of siplizumab effects on memory and regulatory T cells. In the case of this clone: Antigen unknown.

This CDR3 comprises 13 residues. V was clipped by 10 bases and J by 4 bases; unmatched bases: 9. Germline V gene data show CDR1 as ENHRY and CDR2 as SYGVKD. Profiled with immunoSEQ multiplex PCR; TCRdb holds only in-frame clones, not every one. The repertoire has some 20,000 clones, 35% to 60% of them found once; the top ten carry approximately 4.9%. The authors kept the mixed lymphocyte reaction cells in coculture at 37°C for approximately 6 days. A 1:1 mixture was made of responder PBMCs labelled with CFSE and stimulator PBMCs labelled with Violet Dye. This sequence joins TRBV10-3 and TRBJ1-2; 7 bases are shared with TRBD1. Sequencing was done on a sample of CFSE-low (dividing) CD4+ T cells sorted from an allogeneic mixed lymphocyte reaction. The TCR was taken from a human donor in good health; the cells came from an allogeneic mixed lymphocyte reaction. The DNA for the CDR3 is TGTGCCACCGGACAGGTGAATAGCTATGGCTACACCTTC. As protein: CATGQVNSYGYTF.